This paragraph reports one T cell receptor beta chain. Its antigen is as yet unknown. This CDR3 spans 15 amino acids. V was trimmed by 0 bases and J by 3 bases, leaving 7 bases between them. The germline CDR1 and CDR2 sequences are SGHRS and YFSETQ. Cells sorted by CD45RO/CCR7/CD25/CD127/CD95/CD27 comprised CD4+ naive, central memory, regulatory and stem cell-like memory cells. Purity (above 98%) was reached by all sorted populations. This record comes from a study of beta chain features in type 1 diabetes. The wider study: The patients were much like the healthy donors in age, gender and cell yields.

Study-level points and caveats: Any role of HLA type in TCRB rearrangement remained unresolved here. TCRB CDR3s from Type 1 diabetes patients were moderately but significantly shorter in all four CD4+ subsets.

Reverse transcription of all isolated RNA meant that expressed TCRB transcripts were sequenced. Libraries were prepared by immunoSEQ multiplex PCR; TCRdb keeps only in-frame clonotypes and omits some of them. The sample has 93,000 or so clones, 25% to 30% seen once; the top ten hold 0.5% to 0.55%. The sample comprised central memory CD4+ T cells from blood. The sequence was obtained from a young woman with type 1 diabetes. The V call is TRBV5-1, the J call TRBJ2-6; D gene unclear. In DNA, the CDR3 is TGCGCCAGCAGCTTGGCGGCAGGTGGGGCCAACGTCCTGACTTTC. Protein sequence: CASSLAAGGANVLTF. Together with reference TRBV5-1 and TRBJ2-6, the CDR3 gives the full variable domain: KAGVTQTPRYLIKTRGQQVTLSCSPISGHRSVSWYQQTPGQGLQFLFEYFSETQRNKGNFPGRFSGRQFSNSRSEMNVSTLELGDSALYLCASSLAAGGANVLTFGAGSRLTVL.